Listed below are T cell receptor beta chains from one sample, sequenced in a study of blood T cell repertoires in COVID-19. Only in-frame clones appear in the TCRdb table, and some are missing; sequencing was by immunoSEQ multiplex PCR. Of tens of thousands of clones in the sample, about 80% were seen once. The sequenced sample was peripheral blood. The receptors come from a woman aged 80 or over with acute or convalescent COVID-19. CDR3s include the opening cysteine and the closing phenylalanine or tryptophan. A D gene is named only where the DNA matches it firmly. Clone size appears in some rows only: once, few, many, or a class for an expanded clone.

CDR3nt	CDR3aa	abundance	v_gene	d_gene	len	j_gene
TGTGCCTGTTTCGACAGGGGGCTCAATGAAAAACTGTTTTTT	CACFDRGLNEKLFF	.	TRBV30	TRBD1	14	TRBJ1-4
TGTGCCAGCAGCCGACAGGGGGCGAACACCGGGGAGCTGTTTTTT	CASSRQGANTGELFF	.	TRBV5-4	TRBD1	15	TRBJ2-2
TGTGCCAGCAGCCAAGGACTAGCGGGGTACAATGAGCAGTTCTTC	CASSQGLAGYNEQFF	.	TRBV4-2	TRBD2	15	TRBJ2-1
TGCGCCAGCAGCCGCTCGGCTGGACTAGCGGGCTCCTACGAGCAGTACTTC	CASSRSAGLAGSYEQYF	.	TRBV5-1	TRBD2	17	TRBJ2-7
TGTGCCAGCAGCTTAGCTCCCTACGGGACTAGCGGAGCCTTATCAGATACGCAGTATTTT	CASSLAPYGTSGALSDTQYF	.	TRBV7-2	TRBD2	20	TRBJ2-3
TGCAGCGCTGGGGGACAGGGCCTCTACGAGCAGTACTTC	CSAGGQGLYEQYF	.	TRBV29-1	TRBD1	13	TRBJ2-7
TGTGCCAGCAGCCAAGGCAGGGGAGCCTACGAGCAGTACTTC	CASSQGRGAYEQYF	few	TRBV4-2	.	14	TRBJ2-7
TGTGCCAGTACCCCCGGGACAGGGAGAAGCAATCAGCCCCAGCATTTT	CASTPGTGRSNQPQHF	once	TRBV19	TRBD1	16	TRBJ1-5
TGCGCCAGCAGTGAGTTGGACAGGGGGCAAGCTGAAGCTTTCTTT	CASSELDRGQAEAFF	.	TRBV10-2	TRBD1	15	TRBJ1-1
TGCGCCAGCAGCGCAGGGGGAAGGTCTACGGGCGAGCAGTACTTC	CASSAGGRSTGEQYF	once	TRBV5-1	TRBD1	15	TRBJ2-7
TGTGCCAGTACTCGGACATTAGCTAACTATGGCTACACCTTC	CASTRTLANYGYTF	once	TRBV19	.	14	TRBJ1-2
TGTGCCAGCTCAAGGACTAGCGGGGGGAATGAGCAGTTCTTC	CASSRTSGGNEQFF	few	TRBV18	TRBD2	14	TRBJ2-1
TGTGCCAGCAGCATCCCGGGACTAGCGGGAGAAAGGCAGTTCTTC	CASSIPGLAGERQFF	.	TRBV14	TRBD2	15	TRBJ2-1
TGTGCCAGCAGCTTAGGAGGCAGGGGGACCTACGAGCAGTACTTC	CASSLGGRGTYEQYF	few	TRBV11-2	TRBD1	15	TRBJ2-7
TGTGCCAGCAGTCAACAGGGCTATGGCTACACCTTC	CASSQQGYGYTF	.	TRBV6-2/TRBV6-3	.	12	TRBJ1-2
TGTGCCAGCAGCGTACGGACAGGGGCCGCTTCCTACGAGCAGTACTTC	CASSVRTGAASYEQYF	.	TRBV11-2	TRBD1	16	TRBJ2-7
TGTGCCAGCAGCTTAGTAGGACAGAGCTACGAGCAGTACTTC	CASSLVGQSYEQYF	.	TRBV7-2	.	14	TRBJ2-7
TGTGCCAGCAGCTTCGGGACTAGGACCTACGAGCAGTACTTC	CASSFGTRTYEQYF	.	TRBV11-1	TRBD2	14	TRBJ2-7
TGTGCCAGCAGGCCACTAGCGGGGGGTTACGAGCAGTACTTC	CASRPLAGGYEQYF	.	TRBV5-6	TRBD2	14	TRBJ2-7
TGCAGCGTTGAAGATCTGGGGGCGCAGTACTTC	CSVEDLGAQYF	.	TRBV29-1	.	11	TRBJ2-7
TGTGCCAGCTCTCCGGACAGGGCTCCCTCCTACGAGCAGTACTTC	CASSPDRAPSYEQYF	.	TRBV18	TRBD1	15	TRBJ2-7
TGCAGCGTTAAAAAGATGACAGGGGGCTCGAACACTGAAGCTTTCTTT	CSVKKMTGGSNTEAFF	.	TRBV29-1	TRBD1	16	TRBJ1-1
TGTGCCAGCAGCAGCGACAGGGCAACTAATGAAAAACTGTTTTTT	CASSSDRATNEKLFF	.	TRBV7-8	TRBD1	15	TRBJ1-4
TGTGCCAGCAGCGAACGAGACAGGTTTGGAAACACCATATATTTT	CASSERDRFGNTIYF	.	TRBV9	.	15	TRBJ1-3
TGTGCCAGCAGTCCAGGGTCGACTAACTATGGCTACACCTTC	CASSPGSTNYGYTF	.	TRBV9	.	14	TRBJ1-2
TGTGCCACCAGCAGACCGCCGGCGGGCACCGGGAACACTGAAGCTTTCTTT	CATSRPPAGTGNTEAFF	.	TRBV15	.	17	TRBJ1-1
TGTGCCAGCAGTTTACGGGACTACAGGGGGTCGGGGACCCAGTACTTC	CASSLRDYRGSGTQYF	.	TRBV27	.	16	TRBJ2-5
TGTGCCAGCAGCTCGCCGGGATTCTACGAGCAGTACTTC	CASSSPGFYEQYF	.	TRBV11-1	.	13	TRBJ2-7
TGTGCCAGCAGCGTGGCGCTAGCGGGAAATGAGCAGTTCTTC	CASSVALAGNEQFF	.	TRBV3-1/TRBV3-2	TRBD2	14	TRBJ2-1
TGTGCCAGCAGCACCAGACAGGGTTTGGTGAACACCGGGGAGCTGTTTTTT	CASSTRQGLVNTGELFF	.	TRBV7-6	TRBD1	17	TRBJ2-2
TGCGCCAGCAGCCCCGGGACAGAAAGTGAAAAACTGTTTTTT	CASSPGTESEKLFF	.	TRBV5-1	TRBD1	14	TRBJ1-4
TGTGCCAGCAGCTTAGCACTAGCGGATACCTACGAGCAGTACTTC	CASSLALADTYEQYF	.	TRBV7-9	TRBD2	15	TRBJ2-7
TGTGCCAGCAGCCGGGACAGTACCTACGAGCAGTACTTC	CASSRDSTYEQYF	few	TRBV7-7	TRBD1	13	TRBJ2-7
TGCGCCAGCAGCTTGGCTAGCGGTGGGCAGGAGACCCAGTACTTC	CASSLASGGQETQYF	.	TRBV5-1	TRBD2	15	TRBJ2-5
TGTGCCTGGAGTCGAGGGTTTCTCAACTACGAGCAGTACTTC	CAWSRGFLNYEQYF	.	TRBV30	.	14	TRBJ2-7
TGTGCCAGCAGCCAAGTTCGGTCAGATACGCAGTATTTT	CASSQVRSDTQYF	.	TRBV14	.	13	TRBJ2-3
TGCGCCAGCATCGGGACAGGGGATAACGAGCAGTACTTC	CASIGTGDNEQYF	.	TRBV5-1	TRBD1	13	TRBJ2-7
TGTGCCAGCAGCTTAGGGGGACTCCGGATGTTAGTTGCAACTAATGAAAAACTGTTTTTT	CASSLGGLRMLVATNEKLFF	.	TRBV7-6	.	20	TRBJ1-4
TGCGCCAGCAGCTTGGTCGGCGGGAGCCACGAGCAGTACTTC	CASSLVGGSHEQYF	few	TRBV5-1	TRBD2	14	TRBJ2-7
TGTGCCAGCAGCCAAGGGTTGCAGTATGGCTACACCTTC	CASSQGLQYGYTF	few	TRBV14	.	13	TRBJ1-2
TGTGCCAGTAGTATTTCGGGGGGCTCCTACAATGAGCAGTTCTTC	CASSISGGSYNEQFF	.	TRBV19	TRBD2	15	TRBJ2-1
TGCGCCAGCAGCCAACTCGACACCCCGGGACAGGCGTTATCCTACGAGCAGTACTTC	CASSQLDTPGQALSYEQYF	.	TRBV4-1	TRBD1	19	TRBJ2-7
TGTGCCAGCAGTTACCCGCCCGGGCGCGGGGGGGCCACAGATACGCAGTATTTT	CASSYPPGRGGATDTQYF	once	TRBV6-2/TRBV6-3	TRBD2	18	TRBJ2-3
TGTGCCAGCAGCCCGACAGGGATGGATGAAAAACTGTTTTTT	CASSPTGMDEKLFF	.	TRBV5-6	TRBD1	14	TRBJ1-4
TGTGCCACCACCTCTTCGAGGGCAGATACGCAGTATTTT	CATTSSRADTQYF	.	TRBV2	.	13	TRBJ2-3
TGTGCCAGCAGTGGGACAGGAGATCAGCCCCAGCATTTT	CASSGTGDQPQHF	.	TRBV2	TRBD1	13	TRBJ1-5
TGTGCCAGCAGCCCCGGGACAACAAGCAATCAGCCCCAGCATTTT	CASSPGTTSNQPQHF	.	TRBV5-5	.	15	TRBJ1-5